This TCR beta chain was obtained from a study of CD8+CD57+ T cells in acquired aplastic anemia. For the study at large: On average, sorted CD4+ and CD8+ cells gave about 2.9 ug of DNA.

By flow cytometry, patients selected for sequencing had shown an expansion of CD8+CD57+ cells. All patients were therapy-naive when blood was sampled. The template for TCR beta VDJ and CDR3 sequence profiling was genomic DNA. TCRdb used MiXCR to reprocess the reads, holding one entry per CDR3 protein. This table has under 200,000 distinct CDR3 sequences, 48% appearing once. V was clipped by 3 bases and J by 13 bases, with 13 bases between them. The CDR3 extends over 13 amino acids. CDR1 is LNHDA and CDR2 is SQIVND in the germline V gene (reference sequence). This clonotype has at least ten counts. This rearrangement joins TRBV19 to TRBJ1-6; D might be TRBD1 (5 bases). This clonotype was sampled from a human donor with aplastic anemia. The sequenced sample consisted of sorted CD4+, CD8+, or CD8+CD57+ T cells (not recorded which) from PBMCs. DNA of the CDR3: TGTGCCAGTAGTATTCCAGGGAAGGGGCCCCTCCACTTT. Protein product: CASSIPGKGPLHF.